These 9 T cell receptor beta chains came from one sample sequenced in a study of T-cell reconstitution after alpha-beta-depleted transplantation in children (dated by TCRdb to about 2016). The intended sense of this specimen's treatment or condition label: allogeneic hematopoietic cell transplantation with graft depleted of TCRalphabeta T cells and CD19 B cells. Libraries were made using PCR. Sequencing used an Illumina HiSeq 2500. Molecular barcoding was employed in the preparation of TCR libraries, with unique molecular identifiers being used to normalize TCRbeta repertoire quantification. Through fastp at Q25 and MiXCR, TCRdb rebuilt clones from the public reads, retaining in-frame beta chains. When rows share a CDR3 protein, they turn into one entry using the most common DNA and genes. The sample table records 450,000 to 550,000 distinct CDR3 sequences; around 10% of these occur just once. The ten top clones hold around 15% of the sample.

The source material was PBMCs, mostly from graft donor cells, sampled 180 days after TCRalphabeta/CD19-depleted stem cell transplant. Source of these receptors: a female patient between 2 and 15 years old who had a stem cell transplant for aplastic anemia, so the T cells may come from the graft donor.

CDR3 amino acids: CATSDRGPTGRQETQYF. DNA for the CDR3: TGTGCCACCAGTGATAGGGGTCCGACAGGCCGCCAAGAGACCCAGTACTTC. This rearrangement joins TRBV24-1 to TRBJ2-5; tentatively, D is TRBD1 (6 bases). Per the germline V gene, CDR1 is KGHDR and CDR2 is SFDVKD. The length of the CDR3 is 17 residues. Trimming shortened V by 3 bases and J by 1 base, and 17 bases separated the two germline ends.

The CDR3 DNA is TGTGCCAGCACTCTAGCCAAAAACATTCAGTACTTC. It yields the protein CASTLAKNIQYF. V gene TRBV2 combines with J gene TRBJ2-4; D is unresolved. The CDR3 totals 12 residues. Germline V CDR1 and CDR2: SNHLY, FYNNEI. Trimming removed 7 bases from V and 0 bases from J, with 4 bases in between. Full variable domain (remainder filled in from reference TRBV2 and TRBJ2-4): EPEVTQTPSHQVTQMGQEVILRCVPISNHLYFYWYRQILGQKVEFLVSFYNNEISEKSEIFDDQFSVERPDGSNFTLKIRSTKLEDSAMYFCASTLAKNIQYFGAGTRLSVL.

This chain links TRBV28 with TRBJ2-2, with 8 bases matching TRBD1. The V and J ends lost 5 bases and 3 bases, in that order; junction bases with no gene match: 5. Germline values: CDR1 MDHEN, CDR2 SYDVKM. This CDR3 spans 15 amino acids. The CDR3 spells CASSAGQGDTGELFF. Here the CDR3 DNA reads TGTGCCAGCAGTGCCGGACAGGGAGACACCGGGGAGCTGTTTTTT.

The sample holds many counts of this clonotype. This chain uses TRBV7-9 with TRBJ2-2; 7 nucleotides match TRBD1. The V segment lost 5 bases and the J segment 3 bases; nucleotides outside the gene matches: 3. The CDR3 runs 14 residues. Germline lookup yields CDR1 SEHNR and CDR2 FQNEAQ (reference sequence). CDR3 bases: TGTGCCAGCAGCCTACAGGGGTACACCGGGGAGCTGTTTTTT. Translation gives CASSLQGYTGELFF.

The J gene is TRBJ2-1, the V gene TRBV28, with D possibly TRBD1 on 6 matching bases. Trimming shortened V by 2 bases and J by 0 bases, and 11 bases separated the two germline ends. CDR1 and CDR2 (germline): MDHEN, SYDVKM. The CDR3 spans 16 residues. The CDR3 bases are TGTGCCAGCAGTTTACAGGGGTGGAGCTCCTACAATGAGCAGTTCTTC. Translating it yields CASSLQGWSSYNEQFF.

This clonotype appeared a few times. This sequence joins TRBV27 and TRBJ2-3; 8 bases are a match to TRBD2. The CDR3 consists of 18 residues. V was pared by 3 bases and J by 3 bases, with 14 bases of the junction left unmatched. Looked up from germline, CDR1 is MNHEY and CDR2 is SMNVEV (reference sequence). In DNA form, the CDR3 reads TGTGCCAGCAGTTTTAGGAGTTGGAGCGGGAGCAAAACAGATACGCAGTATTTT. Translating it yields CASSFRSWSGSKTDTQYF.

V gene TRBV15 combines with J gene TRBJ1-4, with D hard to call. The length of the CDR3 is 15 residues. The germline V and J ends were trimmed by 0 bases and 8 bases, with 13 bases remaining between them. Germline values: CDR1 LNHNV, CDR2 YYDKDF (reference sequence). For the CDR3, the DNA is TGTGCCACCAGCAGAGACCGGGGAGTGGTGGAAAAACTGTTTTTT. It encodes CATSRDRGVVEKLFF.

This clonotype was observed a few times. V and J are TRBV27 and TRBJ2-7, with 10 bases fitting TRBD1. The CDR3 length is 16 residues. V was pared by 4 bases and J by 2 bases, with 8 bases of the junction left unmatched. Germline V CDR1 and CDR2: MNHEY, SMNVEV (reference sequence). The CDR3 sequence: CASSWSGQGRAYEQYF. CDR3 sequence (DNA): TGTGCCAGCAGTTGGTCGGGACAGGGGCGAGCCTACGAGCAGTACTTC.

V and J are TRBV6-1 and TRBJ2-6; D could derive from TRBD1 or TRBD2 (5 bases each). The CDR3 length is 15 residues. The V gene lost 6 bases and the J gene lost 10 bases, with 19 bases spanning the gap. The germline V gene has CDR1 MNHNS and CDR2 SASEGT. The CDR3 DNA reads TGTGCCAGCAGACCGACAGCCCCGGGACCTAACGTCCTGACTTTC. Translating it yields CASRPTAPGPNVLTF.